This entry features one T cell receptor (beta chain) sequence. Its target is unknown. This sample is drawn from a study of response to subunit inactivated influenza vaccine. Findings and caveats of the study: It was suggested by the authors that few new T cells are recruited by each seasonal influenza vaccination.

One entry per CDR3 protein, called by TCRdb with MiXCR from the RT-PCR reads. The table includes about 160,000 distinct CDR3 sequences, approximately 11% detected once. CDR1 is KGHDR, CDR2 SFDVKD, per germline. CDR3 size: 14 residues. Losses at the gene ends were 7 bases for V and 2 bases for J; bases not matched to a gene: 7. The material was non-naive T cells sorted from PBMCs, obtained about 40 days after vaccination. The source of this sequence is a man aged 45-65 years who received an inactivated influenza vaccine. The chain recombines TRBV24-1 with TRBJ2-7, with TRBD1 matching over 7 bases. This CDR3 reads CATSPRDRTYEQYF. The CDR3 DNA reads as TGTGCCACCAGCCCCCGGGACAGAACCTACGAGCAGTACTTC.